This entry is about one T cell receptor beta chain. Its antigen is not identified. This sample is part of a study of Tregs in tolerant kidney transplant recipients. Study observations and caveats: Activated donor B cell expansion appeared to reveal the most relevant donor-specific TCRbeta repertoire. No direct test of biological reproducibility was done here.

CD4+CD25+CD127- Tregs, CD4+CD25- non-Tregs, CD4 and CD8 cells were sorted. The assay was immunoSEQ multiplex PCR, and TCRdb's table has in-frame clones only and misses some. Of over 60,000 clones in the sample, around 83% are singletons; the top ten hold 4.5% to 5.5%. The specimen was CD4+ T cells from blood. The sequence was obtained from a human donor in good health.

The CDR3 is CASSTTGTNYGYTF. The CDR3 DNA is TGTGCCAGCAGTACGACAGGGACTAACTATGGCTACACCTTC. The rearrangement uses TRBV6-1 and TRBJ1-2; 7 nucleotides line up with TRBD1. Germline CDR1 reads MNHNS; CDR2 reads SASEGT. Germline trimming cut 5 bases from V and 0 bases from J; bases unmatched to any gene: 3. The CDR3 is made up of 14 amino acids.